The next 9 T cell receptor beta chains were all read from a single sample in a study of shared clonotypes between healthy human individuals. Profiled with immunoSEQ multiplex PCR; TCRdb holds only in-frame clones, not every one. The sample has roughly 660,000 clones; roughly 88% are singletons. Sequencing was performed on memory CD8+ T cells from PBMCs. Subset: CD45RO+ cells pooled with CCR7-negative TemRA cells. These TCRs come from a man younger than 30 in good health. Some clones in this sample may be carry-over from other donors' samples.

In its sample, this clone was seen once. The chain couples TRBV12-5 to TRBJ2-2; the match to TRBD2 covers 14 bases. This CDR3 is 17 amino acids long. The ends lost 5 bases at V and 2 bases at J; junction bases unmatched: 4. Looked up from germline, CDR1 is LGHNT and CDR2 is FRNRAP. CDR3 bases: TGTGCTAGTGGTCTGGGACTAGCGGGAGTTAACACCGGGGAGCTGTTTTTT. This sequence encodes CASGLGLAGVNTGELFF.

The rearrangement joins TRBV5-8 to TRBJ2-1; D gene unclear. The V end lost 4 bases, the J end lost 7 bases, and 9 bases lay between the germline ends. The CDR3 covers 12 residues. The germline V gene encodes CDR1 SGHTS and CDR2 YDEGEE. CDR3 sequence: CASSLVLNEQFF. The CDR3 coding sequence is TGTGCCAGCAGCCTCGTTTTGAATGAGCAGTTCTTC.

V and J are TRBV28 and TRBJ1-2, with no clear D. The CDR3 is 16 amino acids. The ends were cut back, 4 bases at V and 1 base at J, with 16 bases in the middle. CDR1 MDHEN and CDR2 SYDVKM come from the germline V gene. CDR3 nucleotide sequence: TGTGCCAGCAGTTCCCCCCTCGGAGTGTTTAACTATGGCTACACCTTC. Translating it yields CASSSPLGVFNYGYTF.

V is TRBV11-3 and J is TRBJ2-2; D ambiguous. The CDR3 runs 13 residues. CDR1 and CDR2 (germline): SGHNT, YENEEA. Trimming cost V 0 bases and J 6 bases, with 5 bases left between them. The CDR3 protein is CASSLDPAGELFF. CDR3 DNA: TGTGCCAGCAGCTTAGATCCCGCCGGGGAGCTGTTTTTT. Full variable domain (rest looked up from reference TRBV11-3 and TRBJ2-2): EAGVVQSPRYKIIEKKQPVAFWCNPISGHNTLYWYLQNLGQGPELLIRYENEEAVDDSQLPKDRFSAERLKGVDSTLKIQPAELGDSAVYLCASSLDPAGELFFGEGSRLTVL.

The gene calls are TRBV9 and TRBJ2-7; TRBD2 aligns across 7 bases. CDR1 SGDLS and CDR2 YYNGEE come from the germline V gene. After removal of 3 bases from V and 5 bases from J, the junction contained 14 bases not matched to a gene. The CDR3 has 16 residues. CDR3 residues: CASSAGGSTTIHEQYF. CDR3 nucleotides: TGTGCCAGCAGCGCGGGGGGATCGACTACCATCCACGAGCAGTACTTC.

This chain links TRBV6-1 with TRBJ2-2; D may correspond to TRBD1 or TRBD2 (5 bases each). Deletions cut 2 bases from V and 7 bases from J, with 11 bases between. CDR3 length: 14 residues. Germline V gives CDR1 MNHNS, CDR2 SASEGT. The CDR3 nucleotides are TGTGCCAGCAGTGAATGGCAGAGGGGCGGGGAGCTGTTTTTT. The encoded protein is CASSEWQRGGELFF.

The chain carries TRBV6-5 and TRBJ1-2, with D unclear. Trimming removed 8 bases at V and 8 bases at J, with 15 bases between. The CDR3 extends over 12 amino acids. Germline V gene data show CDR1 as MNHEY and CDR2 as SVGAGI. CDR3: CASLTVSDGYTF. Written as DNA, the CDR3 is TGTGCCAGCCTAACAGTGTCGGACGGCTACACCTTC.

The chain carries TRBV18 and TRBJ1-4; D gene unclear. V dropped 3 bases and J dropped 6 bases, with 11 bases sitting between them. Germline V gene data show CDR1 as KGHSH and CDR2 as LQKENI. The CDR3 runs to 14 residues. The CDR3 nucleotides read TGTGCCAGCTCACCGGCCATGAGGGATGAAAAACTGTTTTTT. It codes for CASSPAMRDEKLFF.

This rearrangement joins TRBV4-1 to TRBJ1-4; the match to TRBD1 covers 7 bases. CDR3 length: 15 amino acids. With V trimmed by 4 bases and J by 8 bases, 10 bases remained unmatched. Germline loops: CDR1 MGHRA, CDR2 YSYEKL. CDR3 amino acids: CASSPTGDSGEKLFF. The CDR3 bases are TGCGCCAGCAGCCCCACAGGGGATTCGGGAGAAAAACTGTTTTTT.